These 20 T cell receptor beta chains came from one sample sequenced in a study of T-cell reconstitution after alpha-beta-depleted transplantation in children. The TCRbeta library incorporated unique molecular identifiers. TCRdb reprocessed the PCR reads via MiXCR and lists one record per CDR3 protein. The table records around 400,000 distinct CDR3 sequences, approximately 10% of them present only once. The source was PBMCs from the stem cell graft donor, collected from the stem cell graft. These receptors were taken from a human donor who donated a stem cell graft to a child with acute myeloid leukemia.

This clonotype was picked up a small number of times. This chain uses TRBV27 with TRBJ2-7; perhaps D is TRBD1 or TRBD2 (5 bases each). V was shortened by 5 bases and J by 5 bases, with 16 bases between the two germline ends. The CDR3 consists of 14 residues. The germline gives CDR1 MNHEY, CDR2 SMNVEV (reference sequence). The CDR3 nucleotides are TGTGCCAGCAGTCTCTCCGGGGCGGGCAACGAGCAGTACTTC. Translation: CASSLSGAGNEQYF.

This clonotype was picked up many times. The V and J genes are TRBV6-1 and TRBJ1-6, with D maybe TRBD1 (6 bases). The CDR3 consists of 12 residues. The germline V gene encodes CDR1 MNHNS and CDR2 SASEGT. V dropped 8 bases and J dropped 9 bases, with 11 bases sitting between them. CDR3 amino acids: CASEGRGSPLHF. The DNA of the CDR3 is TGTGCCAGCGAGGGCAGGGGTTCACCCCTCCACTTT.

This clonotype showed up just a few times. The CDR3 DNA is TGCAGTGCGACATACGACCAAGAGACCCAGTACTTC. It is translated as CSATYDQETQYF. This chain uses TRBV20-1 with TRBJ2-5; no definite D call. The CDR3 loop spans 12 amino acids. V was cut by 6 bases and J by 0 bases, with 8 bases left in between. Germline lookup yields CDR1 DFQATT and CDR2 SNEGSKA (reference sequence).

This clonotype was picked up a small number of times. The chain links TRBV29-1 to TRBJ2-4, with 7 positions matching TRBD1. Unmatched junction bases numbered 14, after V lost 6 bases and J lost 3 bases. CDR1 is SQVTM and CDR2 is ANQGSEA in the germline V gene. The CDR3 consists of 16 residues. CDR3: CSVIVLGGMDKNIQYF. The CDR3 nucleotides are TGCAGCGTCATCGTGCTAGGGGGCATGGACAAAAACATTCAGTACTTC.

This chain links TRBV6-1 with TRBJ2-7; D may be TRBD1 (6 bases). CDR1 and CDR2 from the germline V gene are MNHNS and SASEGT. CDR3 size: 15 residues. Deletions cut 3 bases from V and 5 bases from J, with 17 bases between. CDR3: CASSDRGGRVDEQYV. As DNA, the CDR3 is TGTGCCAGCAGTGACCGAGGGGGTAGGGTTGACGAGCAGTACGTC.

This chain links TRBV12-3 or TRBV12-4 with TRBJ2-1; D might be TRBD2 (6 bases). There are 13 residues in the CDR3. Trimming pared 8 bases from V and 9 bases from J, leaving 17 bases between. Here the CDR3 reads CASRGREFGEQFF. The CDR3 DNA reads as TGTGCCAGCCGGGGGAGAGAATTCGGTGAGCAGTTCTTC.

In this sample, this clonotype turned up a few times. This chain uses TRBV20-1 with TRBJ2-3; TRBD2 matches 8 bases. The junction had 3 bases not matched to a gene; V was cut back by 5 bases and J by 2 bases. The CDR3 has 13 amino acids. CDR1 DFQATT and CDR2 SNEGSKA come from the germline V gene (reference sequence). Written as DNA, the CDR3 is TGCAGTGCTGGCGGGGGGAACACAGATACGCAGTATTTT. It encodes CSAGGGNTDTQYF.

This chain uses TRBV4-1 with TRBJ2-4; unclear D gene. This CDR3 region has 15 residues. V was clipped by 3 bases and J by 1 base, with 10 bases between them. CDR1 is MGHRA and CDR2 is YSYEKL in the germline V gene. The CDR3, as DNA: TGCGCCAGCAGCCAGCTACAGTGGGCCAAAAACATTCAGTACTTC. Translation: CASSQLQWAKNIQYF.

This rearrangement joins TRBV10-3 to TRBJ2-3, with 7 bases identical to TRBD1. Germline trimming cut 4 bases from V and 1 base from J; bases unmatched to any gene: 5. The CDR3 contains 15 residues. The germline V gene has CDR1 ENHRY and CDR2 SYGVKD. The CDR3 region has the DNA TGTGCCATCAGTGCCGCCGGGACAGGCACAGATACGCAGTATTTT. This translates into CAISAAGTGTDTQYF.

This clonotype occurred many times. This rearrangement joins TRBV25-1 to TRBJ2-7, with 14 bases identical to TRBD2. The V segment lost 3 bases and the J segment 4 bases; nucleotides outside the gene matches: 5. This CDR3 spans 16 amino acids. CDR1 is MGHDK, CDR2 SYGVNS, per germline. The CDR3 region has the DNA TGTGCCAGCAGTGAGGGACTAGCGGGAGACCTATACGAGCAGTACTTC. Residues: CASSEGLAGDLYEQYF.

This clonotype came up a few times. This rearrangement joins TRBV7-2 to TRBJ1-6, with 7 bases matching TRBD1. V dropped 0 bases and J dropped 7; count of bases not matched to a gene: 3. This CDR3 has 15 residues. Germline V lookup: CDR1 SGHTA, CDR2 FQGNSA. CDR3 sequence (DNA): TGTGCCAGCAGCTTAGCGACAGGGCAAAATTCACCCCTCCACTTT. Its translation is CASSLATGQNSPLHF.

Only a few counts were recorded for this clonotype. CDR3 residues: CASSQRSDASGANVLTF. DNA of the CDR3: TGCGCCAGCAGCCAAAGGTCAGATGCCTCTGGGGCCAACGTCCTGACTTTC. This chain joins TRBV4-1 and TRBJ2-6; D unresolved. V was shortened by 2 bases and J by 0 bases, with 11 bases between the two germline ends. The CDR3 length is 17 residues. In germline, CDR1 is MGHRA, CDR2 YSYEKL.

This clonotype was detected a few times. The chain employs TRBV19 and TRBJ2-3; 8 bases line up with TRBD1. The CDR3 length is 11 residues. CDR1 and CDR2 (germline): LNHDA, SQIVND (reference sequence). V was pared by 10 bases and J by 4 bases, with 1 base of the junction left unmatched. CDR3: CATGQADTQYF. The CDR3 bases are TGTGCCACGGGACAGGCAGATACGCAGTATTTT.

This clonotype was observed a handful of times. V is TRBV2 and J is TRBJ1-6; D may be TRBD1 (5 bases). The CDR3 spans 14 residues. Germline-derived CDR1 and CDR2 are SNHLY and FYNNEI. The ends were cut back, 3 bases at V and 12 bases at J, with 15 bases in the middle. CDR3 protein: CASSDYGHGEPLHF. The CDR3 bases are TGTGCCAGCAGTGACTATGGACATGGGGAACCCCTCCACTTT. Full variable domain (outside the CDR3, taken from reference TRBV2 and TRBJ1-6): EPEVTQTPSHQVTQMGQEVILRCVPISNHLYFYWYRQILGQKVEFLVSFYNNEISEKSEIFDDQFSVERPDGSNFTLKIRSTKLEDSAMYFCASSDYGHGEPLHFGNGTRLTVT.

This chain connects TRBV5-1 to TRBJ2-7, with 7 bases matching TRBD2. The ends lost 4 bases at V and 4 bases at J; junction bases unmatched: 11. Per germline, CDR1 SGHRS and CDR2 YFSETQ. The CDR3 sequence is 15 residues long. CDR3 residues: CASSPFRGGAYEQYF. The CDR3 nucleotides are TGCGCCAGCAGCCCCTTCCGCGGGGGAGCTTACGAGCAGTACTTC.

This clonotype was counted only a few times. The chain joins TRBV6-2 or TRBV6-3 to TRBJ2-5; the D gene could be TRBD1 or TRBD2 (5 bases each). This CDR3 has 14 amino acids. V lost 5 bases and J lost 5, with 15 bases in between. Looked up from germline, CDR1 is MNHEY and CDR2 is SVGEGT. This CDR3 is CASSPHLEGETQYF. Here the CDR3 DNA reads TGTGCCAGCAGTCCCCATTTAGAGGGGGAGACCCAGTACTTC.

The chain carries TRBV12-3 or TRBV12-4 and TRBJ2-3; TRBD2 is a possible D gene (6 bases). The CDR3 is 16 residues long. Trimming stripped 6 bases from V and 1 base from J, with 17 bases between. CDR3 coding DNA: TGTGCCAGCAGGACCCGAGGAGGGCCGGGCACAGATACGCAGTATTTT. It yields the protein CASRTRGGPGTDTQYF.

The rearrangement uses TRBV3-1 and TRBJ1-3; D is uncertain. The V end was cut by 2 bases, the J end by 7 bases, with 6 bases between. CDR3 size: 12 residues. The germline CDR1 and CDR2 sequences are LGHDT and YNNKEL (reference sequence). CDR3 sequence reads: CASSQSDNTIYF. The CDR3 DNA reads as TGTGCCAGCAGCCAATCGGACAACACCATATATTTT.

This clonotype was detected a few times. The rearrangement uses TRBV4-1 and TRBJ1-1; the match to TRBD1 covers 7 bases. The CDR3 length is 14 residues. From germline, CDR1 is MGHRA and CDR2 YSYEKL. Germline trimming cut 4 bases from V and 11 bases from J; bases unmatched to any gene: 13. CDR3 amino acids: CASSLSPEQGRAFF. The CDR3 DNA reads TGCGCCAGCAGCCTCTCTCCTGAACAGGGGAGGGCTTTCTTT.

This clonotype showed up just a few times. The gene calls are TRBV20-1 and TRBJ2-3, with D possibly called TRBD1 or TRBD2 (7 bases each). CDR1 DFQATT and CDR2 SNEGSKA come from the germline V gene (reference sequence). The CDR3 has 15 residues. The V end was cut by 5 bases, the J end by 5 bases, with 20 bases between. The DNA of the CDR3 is TGCAGTGCTCTACATGTCAGGGGGGGGCTAGATACGCAGTATTTT. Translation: CSALHVRGGLDTQYF.